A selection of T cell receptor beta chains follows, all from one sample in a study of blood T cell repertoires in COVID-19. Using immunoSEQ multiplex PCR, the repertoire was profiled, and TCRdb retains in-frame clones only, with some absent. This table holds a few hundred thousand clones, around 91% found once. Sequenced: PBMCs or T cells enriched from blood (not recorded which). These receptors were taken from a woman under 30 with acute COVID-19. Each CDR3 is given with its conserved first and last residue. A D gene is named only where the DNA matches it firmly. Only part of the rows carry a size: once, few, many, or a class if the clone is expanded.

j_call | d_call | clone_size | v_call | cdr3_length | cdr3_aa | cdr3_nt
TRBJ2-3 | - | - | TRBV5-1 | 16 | CASSLGLAESTDTQYF | TGCGCCAGCAGCTTGGGGTTGGCGGAGAGCACAGATACGCAGTATTTT
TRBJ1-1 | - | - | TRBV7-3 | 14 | CASSSGTRITEAFF | TGTGCCAGCAGCTCCGGGACAAGGATTACTGAAGCTTTCTTT
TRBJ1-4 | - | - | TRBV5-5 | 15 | CASSLLFATNEKLFF | TGTGCCAGCAGCCTCCTCTTTGCAACTAATGAAAAACTGTTTTTT
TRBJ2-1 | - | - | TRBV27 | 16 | CASSLLPGSSYNEQFF | TGTGCCAGCAGTTTACTGCCGGGGAGCTCCTACAATGAGCAGTTCTTC
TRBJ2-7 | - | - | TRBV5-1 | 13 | CASSFGDRGEQYF | TGCGCCAGCAGCTTCGGAGACAGAGGCGAGCAGTACTTC
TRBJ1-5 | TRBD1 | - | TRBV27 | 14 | CASSLGGGHQPQHF | TGTGCCAGCAGTTTAGGAGGGGGCCATCAGCCCCAGCATTTT
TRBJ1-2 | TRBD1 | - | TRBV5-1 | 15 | CASSLDQGASYGYTF | TGCGCCAGCAGCTTGGACCAGGGGGCGAGCTATGGCTACACCTTC
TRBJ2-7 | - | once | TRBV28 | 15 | CASSLSGEGSYEQYF | TGTGCCAGCAGTTTATCGGGAGAGGGATCCTACGAGCAGTACTTC
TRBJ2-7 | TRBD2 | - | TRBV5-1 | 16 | CASSLGLAGDSYEQYF | TGCGCCAGCAGCCTCGGACTAGCGGGAGACTCCTACGAGCAGTACTTC
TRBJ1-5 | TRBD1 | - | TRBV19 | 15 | CASSILRDRNQPQHF | TGTGCCAGTAGTATCTTAAGGGACAGAAATCAGCCCCAGCATTTT
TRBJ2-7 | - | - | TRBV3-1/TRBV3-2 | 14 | CASSQGLYPGEQYF | TGTGCCAGCAGCCAAGGGCTGTACCCCGGGGAGCAGTACTTC
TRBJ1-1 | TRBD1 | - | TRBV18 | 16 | CASSPPVPGQITEAFF | TGTGCCAGCTCACCACCCGTACCGGGACAGATCACTGAAGCTTTCTTT
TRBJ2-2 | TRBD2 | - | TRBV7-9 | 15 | CASTTSGRPTGELFF | TGTGCCAGCACCACTAGCGGGAGACCCACCGGGGAGCTGTTTTTT
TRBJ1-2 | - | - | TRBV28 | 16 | CASTTGVTLYNYGYTF | TGTGCCAGCACGACCGGGGTCACCCTATACAACTATGGCTACACCTTC
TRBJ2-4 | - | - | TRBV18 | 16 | CASSLNPGLAKNIQYF | TGTGCCAGCTCACTCAATCCGGGACTAGCCAAAAACATTCAGTACTTC
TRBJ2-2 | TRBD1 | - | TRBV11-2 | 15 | CASSLTGTNTGELFF | TGTGCCAGCAGCCTGACAGGGACGAACACCGGGGAGCTGTTTTTT
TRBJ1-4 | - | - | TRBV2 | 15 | CASSEWGQRDEKLFF | TGTGCCAGCAGTGAATGGGGACAACGTGATGAAAAACTGTTTTTT
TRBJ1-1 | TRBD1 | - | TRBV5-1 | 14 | CASRGTGMNTEAFF | TGCGCCAGCAGGGGGACAGGGATGAACACTGAAGCTTTCTTT
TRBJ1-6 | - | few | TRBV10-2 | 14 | CASSETQANSPLHF | TGCGCCAGCAGTGAGACGCAAGCCAATTCACCCCTCCACTTT
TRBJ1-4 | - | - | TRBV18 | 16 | CASSIQGLPTNEKLFF | TGTGCCAGCTCAATCCAGGGACTCCCAACTAATGAAAAACTGTTTTTT
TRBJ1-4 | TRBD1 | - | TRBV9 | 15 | CASSVEGQFNEKLFF | TGTGCCAGCAGCGTAGAGGGACAGTTTAATGAAAAACTGTTTTTT
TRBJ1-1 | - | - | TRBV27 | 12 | CASSTGGTEAFF | TGTGCCAGCAGTACGGGAGGTACTGAAGCTTTCTTT
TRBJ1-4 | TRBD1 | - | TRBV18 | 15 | CASSPGDRVNEKLFF | TGTGCCAGCTCACCGGGCGACAGGGTTAATGAAAAACTGTTTTTT
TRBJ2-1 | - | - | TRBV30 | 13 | CAWSGGTDNEQFF | TGTGCCTGGAGTGGCGGGACAGACAATGAGCAGTTCTTC
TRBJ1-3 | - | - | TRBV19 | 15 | CASRAGRPSGNTIYF | TGTGCCAGTAGGGCAGGGCGCCCCTCTGGAAACACCATATATTTT
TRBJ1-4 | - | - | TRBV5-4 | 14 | CASSWEGSNEKLFF | TGTGCCAGCAGCTGGGAGGGATCTAATGAAAAACTGTTTTTT
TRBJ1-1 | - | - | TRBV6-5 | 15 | CASRQKQGPNTEAFF | TGTGCCAGCAGACAAAAACAGGGTCCGAACACTGAAGCTTTCTTT
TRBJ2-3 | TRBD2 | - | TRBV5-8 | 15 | CASSRTSGGTDTQYF | TGTGCCAGCAGCCGGACTAGCGGTGGCACAGATACGCAGTATTTT
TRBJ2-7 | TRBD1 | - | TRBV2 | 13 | CASSEMGTGEQYF | TGTGCCAGCAGTGAAATGGGGACAGGTGAGCAGTACTTC
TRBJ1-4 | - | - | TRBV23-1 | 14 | CASIFYRTNEKLFF | TGCGCCAGCATATTCTATCGGACTAATGAAAAACTGTTTTTT
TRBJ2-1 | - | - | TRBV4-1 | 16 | CASSQVDLVSYNEQFF | TGCGCCAGCAGCCAAGTAGACCTAGTCAGCTACAATGAGCAGTTCTTC
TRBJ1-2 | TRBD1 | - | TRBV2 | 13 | CASSRQGVEGYTF | TGTGCCAGCAGTAGACAGGGGGTCGAAGGCTACACCTTC
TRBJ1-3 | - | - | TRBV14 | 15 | CASSQAVSSGNTIYF | TGTGCCAGCAGCCAAGCTGTGAGCTCTGGAAACACCATATATTTT
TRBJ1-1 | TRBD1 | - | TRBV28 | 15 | CASSAFTRGRTEAFF | TGTGCCAGCAGTGCGTTTACCAGGGGGCGAACTGAAGCTTTCTTT
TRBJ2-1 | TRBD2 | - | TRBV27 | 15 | CASRLLAGDPSEQFF | TGTGCCAGCAGATTACTAGCGGGAGACCCGAGTGAGCAGTTCTTC
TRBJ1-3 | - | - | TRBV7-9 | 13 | CASSLASGNTIYF | TGTGCCAGCAGCTTGGCCTCTGGAAACACCATATATTTT
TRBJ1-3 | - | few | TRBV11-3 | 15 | CASSSALSSGNTIYF | TGTGCCAGCAGCTCCGCACTGTCCTCTGGAAACACCATATATTTT
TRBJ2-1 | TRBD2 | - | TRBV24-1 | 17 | CATRGGLAPDSYNEQFF | TGTGCCACCAGAGGAGGACTAGCGCCAGACTCCTACAATGAGCAGTTCTTC
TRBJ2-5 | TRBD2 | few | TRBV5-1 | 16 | CASSLLLGGSQETQYF | TGCGCCAGCAGCTTGCTTTTGGGCGGGAGCCAAGAGACCCAGTACTTC
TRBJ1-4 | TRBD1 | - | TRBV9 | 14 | CASSVGRGVGKLFF | TGTGCCAGCAGCGTAGGCAGGGGGGTCGGAAAACTGTTTTTT
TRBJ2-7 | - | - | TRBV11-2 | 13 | CASSRTQIYEQYF | TGTGCCAGCAGCCGCACACAAATCTACGAGCAGTACTTC
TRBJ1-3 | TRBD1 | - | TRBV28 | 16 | CASSLPDRGAGNTIYF | TGTGCCAGCAGTTTACCCGACAGGGGAGCTGGAAACACCATATATTTT
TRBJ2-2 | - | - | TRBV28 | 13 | CASRGSFRGELFF | TGTGCCAGTAGAGGGTCATTTCGCGGGGAGCTGTTTTTT
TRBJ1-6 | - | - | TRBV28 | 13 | CASSLAKNSPLHF | TGTGCCAGCAGTTTAGCGAAGAATTCACCCCTCCACTTT
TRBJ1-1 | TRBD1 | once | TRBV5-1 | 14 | CASSPLRTGREAFF | TGCGCCAGCAGCCCCCTTCGGACAGGCAGAGAAGCTTTCTTT
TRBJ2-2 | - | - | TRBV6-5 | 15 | CASSRTDPNTGELFF | TGTGCCAGCAGCAGGACAGACCCGAACACCGGGGAGCTGTTTTTT
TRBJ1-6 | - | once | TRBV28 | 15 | CASSPTDSYNSPLHF | TGTGCCAGCAGTCCGACAGACTCCTATAATTCACCCCTCCACTTT
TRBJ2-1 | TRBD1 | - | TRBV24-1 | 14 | CATSDSTGNNEQFF | TGTGCCACCAGTGATTCGACAGGGAACAATGAGCAGTTCTTC
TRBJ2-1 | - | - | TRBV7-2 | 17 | CASSLGPLGLRGNEQFF | TGTGCCAGCAGCTTAGGCCCATTGGGCCTCCGGGGCAATGAGCAGTTCTTC
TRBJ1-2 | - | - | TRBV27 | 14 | CASSPSGSSYGYTF | TGTGCCAGCAGTCCGTCAGGGTCTAGCTATGGCTACACCTTC
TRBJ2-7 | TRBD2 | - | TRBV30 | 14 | CAGFGLAGRGGQYF | TGTGCCGGATTCGGGCTAGCGGGCCGAGGCGGGCAGTACTTC
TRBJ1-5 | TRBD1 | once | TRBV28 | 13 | CANSPGGSQPQHF | TGTGCCAACTCCCCAGGGGGTAGTCAGCCCCAGCATTTT
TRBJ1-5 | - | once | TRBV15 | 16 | CATSGLGQPRVQPQHF | TGTGCCACCAGCGGTCTCGGACAGCCCCGCGTTCAGCCCCAGCATTTT
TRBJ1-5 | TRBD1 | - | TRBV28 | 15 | CASSLGTGAGQPQHF | TGTGCCAGCAGTTTAGGGACAGGGGCAGGTCAGCCCCAGCATTTT